Below are 22 T cell receptor beta chains sequenced from a single sample in a study of shared clonotypes between healthy human individuals. Only in-frame clones appear in the TCRdb table, and some are missing; sequencing was by immunoSEQ multiplex PCR. The table includes 1,400,000 or so clones, less than 99% detected once. Sequencing input: naive CD4+ T cells sorted from blood. The subset here: CD45RA+ positively selected. All receptors come from a young man in good health.

The chain joins TRBV25-1 to TRBJ1-5; 9 nucleotides agree with TRBD1. This CDR3 is 15 amino acids long. Per the germline V gene, CDR1 is MGHDK and CDR2 is SYGVNS. Trimming cost V 6 bases and J 5 bases; bases outside gene matches: 8. CDR3 region: CASSLTGGEDQPQHF. The CDR3 region has the DNA TGTGCCAGCAGCCTCACAGGGGGCGAGGATCAGCCCCAGCATTTT.

The V and J genes are TRBV28 and TRBJ1-5, with D possibly matching TRBD1 (6 bases). Germline lookup yields CDR1 MDHEN and CDR2 SYDVKM. V lost 3 bases and J lost 3, with 18 bases in between. The CDR3 runs 17 residues. DNA for the CDR3: TGTGCCAGCAGTTTGGCTGGGGTGACAGGTACCAATCAGCCCCAGCATTTT. It translates to CASSLAGVTGTNQPQHF.

Of note for this clone: The sample holds other DNA sequences that translate to the same CDR3. V gene TRBV28 combines with J gene TRBJ2-7, with 8 bases fitting TRBD2. This CDR3 is 13 amino acids long. Unmatched junction bases numbered 1, after V lost 3 bases and J lost 3 bases. CDR1 and CDR2 (germline): MDHEN, SYDVKM. CDR3 nucleotides: TGTGCCAGCAGTTTGACTAGCGTCTACGAGCAGTACTTC. Its translation: CASSLTSVYEQYF.

This clone was counted only a few times. The rearrangement joins TRBV6-5 to TRBJ1-5; no clear D. Trimming removed 5 bases from V and 5 bases from J, with 10 bases in between. This CDR3 spans 13 amino acids. CDR1 is MNHEY and CDR2 is SVGAGI in the germline V gene. CDR3 nucleotide sequence: TGTGCCAGCAGTCCCGATCAGTATCAGCCCCAGCATTTT. Translating it yields CASSPDQYQPQHF.

The CDR3 reads CASSDKALSTDTQYF. The CDR3, as DNA: TGTGCCAGCAGTGACAAAGCGTTAAGCACAGATACGCAGTATTTT. The J gene is TRBJ2-3, the V gene TRBV6-4; no clear D gene. Per germline, CDR1 MRHNA and CDR2 SNTAGT. The CDR3 is made up of 15 amino acids. Trimming removed 2 bases at V and 0 bases at J, with 9 bases between.

The chain links TRBV11-2 to TRBJ2-7; TRBD1 agrees at 12 bases. The CDR3 has 15 residues. The ends lost 4 bases at V and 7 bases at J; junction bases unmatched: 8. CDR1 and CDR2 (germline): SGHAT, FQNNGV. The CDR3 loop reads CASSSPGQGAWEQYF. CDR3 sequence (DNA): TGTGCCAGCAGCTCTCCGGGACAGGGGGCGTGGGAGCAGTACTTC.

The chain couples TRBV19 to TRBJ1-4, with D hard to call. The CDR3 covers 11 residues. Looked up from germline, CDR1 is LNHDA and CDR2 is SQIVND (reference sequence). Trimming cost V 7 bases and J 10 bases, with 10 bases left between them. CDR3 region: CASTSGRKLFF. DNA of the CDR3: TGTGCCAGTACGAGCGGAAGAAAACTGTTTTTT. The full variable domain, in which reference TRBV19 and TRBJ1-4 provide the parts outside the CDR3, is DGGITQSPKYLFRKEGQNVTLSCEQNLNHDAMYWYRQDPGQGLRLIYYSQIVNDFQKGDIAEGYSVSREKKESFPLTVTSAQKNPTAFYLCASTSGRKLFFGSGTQLSVL.

The rearrangement uses TRBV18 and TRBJ1-5; no clear D. The V and J ends lost 3 bases and 4 bases respectively, with 7 bases between them. CDR1 is KGHSH and CDR2 is LQKENI in the germline V gene. This CDR3 contains 13 residues. The CDR3 here is CASSPQRNQPQHF. The CDR3 DNA follows: TGTGCCAGCTCACCTCAGAGGAATCAGCCCCAGCATTTT.

This chain connects TRBV6-1 to TRBJ2-1; possible D gene TRBD1, 6 bases. V gave up 7 bases and J gave up 0 bases, with 10 bases separating them. CDR1 is MNHNS, CDR2 SASEGT, per germline. The CDR3 sequence is 14 residues long. The CDR3 DNA follows: TGTGCCAGCAAGGGGGTTAGCTCCTACAATGAGCAGTTCTTC. This sequence encodes CASKGVSSYNEQFF.

The chain employs TRBV6-6 and TRBJ2-3, with D perhaps being TRBD1 or TRBD2 (5 bases each). This CDR3 is 16 amino acids long. CDR1 MNHNY and CDR2 SVGAGI come from the germline V gene (reference sequence). V lost 5 bases and J lost 2, with 17 bases in between. In nucleotides, the CDR3 is TGTGCCAGCAGTAATCCCGGGGCAGCCAACACAGATACGCAGTATTTT. It codes for CASSNPGAANTDTQYF.

As regards this clone: Other DNA sequences in this sample translate to the same CDR3. J is TRBJ2-7 and V is TRBV5-1; 7 positions agree with TRBD1. Germline lookup yields CDR1 SGHRS and CDR2 YFSETQ. The CDR3 has 16 amino acids. The junction had 6 bases not matched to a gene; V was cut back by 0 bases and J by 0 bases. The CDR3, as DNA: TGCGCCAGCAGCTTGGCCCCGGGACAGAGCTCCTACGAGCAGTACTTC. This encodes CASSLAPGQSSYEQYF.

The rearrangement joins TRBV7-8 to TRBJ2-7; 7 bases fit TRBD1. V dropped 0 bases and J dropped 0; count of bases not matched to a gene: 8. This CDR3 is 17 amino acids long. Germline CDR1 and CDR2: SGHVS and FQNEAQ. The CDR3 is CASSLAILRGSSYEQYF. The DNA of the CDR3 is TGTGCCAGCAGCTTAGCGATCCTCAGGGGGTCCTCCTACGAGCAGTACTTC.

The gene calls are TRBV9 and TRBJ2-1, with 12 bases identical to TRBD1. CDR3 size: 15 residues. Germline CDR1 and CDR2: SGDLS and YYNGEE. V lost 3 bases and J lost 7; bases outside the gene matches: 5. The CDR3 protein is CASSDRDRGLNEQFF. The CDR3 coding sequence is TGTGCCAGCAGCGACCGGGACAGGGGGCTGAATGAGCAGTTCTTC. Looking up the rest from reference TRBV9 and TRBJ2-1 gives the full variable domain: DSGVTQTPKHLITATGQRVTLRCSPRSGDLSVYWYQQSLDQGLQFLIQYYNGEERAKGNILERFSAQQFPDLHSELNLSSLELGDSALYFCASSDRDRGLNEQFFGPGTRLTVL.

The chain employs TRBV4-1 and TRBJ2-3; tentatively, D is TRBD2 (5 bases). CDR3 size: 14 residues. V gave up 0 bases and J gave up 6 bases, with 10 bases separating them. Germline CDR1 is MGHRA and CDR2 is YSYEKL. The CDR3 region has the DNA TGCGCCAGCAGCCAAGATGGAGGAATCGATACGCAGTATTTT. Protein product: CASSQDGGIDTQYF.

The rearrangement joins TRBV7-2 to TRBJ1-2; the D is unclear. The CDR3 spans 12 residues. In germline, CDR1 is SGHTA, CDR2 FQGNSA. The V and J ends lost 4 bases and 5 bases respectively, with 8 bases between them. The CDR3 DNA follows: TGTGCCAGCAGCTCCAGGCCTTATGGCTACACCTTC. Translated, it gives CASSSRPYGYTF.

The chain joins TRBV19 to TRBJ1-1; D unresolved. V lost 3 bases to trimming and J lost 0 bases, with 5 bases between them. The CDR3 spans 13 residues. CDR1 and CDR2 from the germline V gene are LNHDA and SQIVND (reference sequence). CDR3 protein: CASSIGMNTEAFF. The CDR3 DNA is TGTGCCAGTAGTATCGGAATGAACACTGAAGCTTTCTTT. Together with reference TRBV19 and TRBJ1-1, the CDR3 gives the full variable domain: DGGITQSPKYLFRKEGQNVTLSCEQNLNHDAMYWYRQDPGQGLRLIYYSQIVNDFQKGDIAEGYSVSREKKESFPLTVTSAQKNPTAFYLCASSIGMNTEAFFGQGTRLTVV.

The chain recombines TRBV10-3 with TRBJ1-3; TRBD1 agrees at 9 bases. The CDR3 has 18 amino acids. CDR1 is ENHRY and CDR2 is SYGVKD in the germline V gene. The junction had 6 bases not matched to a gene; V was cut back by 0 bases and J by 0 bases. In DNA, the CDR3 is TGTGCCATCAGTGAGTCTGGGACAGGGACTATCTCTGGAAACACCATATATTTT. Its protein is CAISESGTGTISGNTIYF.

The rearrangement joins TRBV6-5 to TRBJ2-1; D is undetermined. Germline CDR1 and CDR2: MNHEY and SVGAGI. V lost 0 bases to trimming and J lost 4 bases, with 7 bases between them. The CDR3 has 14 amino acids. The DNA for the CDR3 is TGTGCCAGCAGTTACTCCGGGTCTTACAATGAGCAGTTCTTC. It yields the protein CASSYSGSYNEQFF.

This chain connects TRBV13 to TRBJ2-7, with 8 bases that match TRBD1. Trimming cost V 2 bases and J 6 bases; bases outside gene matches: 9. The CDR3 covers 15 residues. The germline V gene has CDR1 PRHDT and CDR2 FYEKMQ (reference sequence). The CDR3 DNA sequence: TGTGCCAGCAGCTTACAAAGGACAGGGTCACGCGAGCAGTACTTC. It encodes CASSLQRTGSREQYF.

This chain links TRBV5-1 with TRBJ2-5, with no clear D. Trimming pared 2 bases from V and 5 bases from J, leaving 10 bases between. The CDR3 has 13 residues. Germline V CDR1 and CDR2: SGHRS, YFSETQ. CDR3 loop: CASSFEIHETQYF. For the CDR3, the DNA is TGCGCCAGCAGCTTTGAAATTCATGAGACCCAGTACTTC.

The J gene is TRBJ1-5, the V gene TRBV6-6; D unclear. The CDR3 totals 15 residues. Trimming shortened V by 0 bases and J by 2 bases, and 8 bases separated the two germline ends. Germline loops: CDR1 MNHNY, CDR2 SVGAGI (reference sequence). The CDR3 is CASSYSGIGNQPQHF. CDR3 nucleotides: TGTGCCAGCAGTTACTCGGGAATTGGCAATCAGCCCCAGCATTTT.

The chain recombines TRBV5-4 with TRBJ2-1, with 8 positions matching TRBD1. The CDR3 spans 13 residues. Germline trimming cut 1 base from V and 8 bases from J; bases unmatched to any gene: 2. Germline assignment: CDR1 SGHNT and CDR2 YYREEE (reference sequence). CDR3 protein: CASSLPGGDEQFF. DNA for the CDR3: TGTGCCAGCAGCTTGCCAGGGGGCGATGAGCAGTTCTTC. Variable domain in full (rest from reference TRBV5-4 and TRBJ2-1): ETGVTQSPTHLIKTRGQQVTLRCSSQSGHNTVSWYQQALGQGPQFIFQYYREEENGRGNFPPRFSGLQFPNYSSELNVNALELDDSALYLCASSLPGGDEQFFGPGTRLTVL.